The present T cell receptor (beta chain) was sequenced within a study of control samples from healthy donors and cancer patients. From germline, CDR1 is KGHDR and CDR2 SFDVKD. The CDR3 is 15 residues long. The V and J ends lost 5 bases and 2 bases respectively, with 13 bases between them. Assay: immunoSEQ multiplex PCR; the TCRdb copy retains only in-frame clones and omits some. This sample yields 95,000 to 110,000 clones, of which around 88% are seen a single time; 15% to 20% belongs to the top ten. The V call is TRBV24-1, the J call TRBJ2-3; D is perhaps TRBD2 (6 bases). Sequenced material: PBMCs. This clonotype was obtained from a man in his 60s with lung cancer. In DNA form, the CDR3 reads TGTGCCACCAGTGCCCCCCGGGGGTTCACAGATACGCAGTATTTT. Amino acid sequence: CATSAPRGFTDTQYF.